These T cell receptor beta chains were read from a single sample in a study of breast tumors, draining lymph nodes, adjacent tissues. TCRdb re-called the multiplex PCR reads with MiXCR, one entry per CDR3 protein. The table shows 160,000 or so distinct CDR3 sequences, with more than 25% occurring only once. The sequenced sample was axillary lymph node tissue. Every receptor here comes from a female donor with breast cancer. Some clones in this sample may be carry-over from other donors' samples. Both conserved end residues are part of each CDR3. The D gene is left open where the match is weak. Size tells how often a clone was seen (once, few, many) or the class of an expanded clone, and some rows leave it out.

TGTGCCAGCAGCTTAGGGGGAGAGCGGGTCTCCTACAATGAGCAGTTCTTC CASSLGGERVSYNEQFF . TRBJ2-1 many TRBV7-9
TGTGCCAGTAGTATAGGACAGATGAACACTGAAGCTTTCTTT CASSIGQMNTEAFF . TRBJ1-1 . TRBV19
TGCAGTGCTAGAGATGGGTGGCTTGGGGGGCAGGCTGGGGCCAACGTCCTGACTTTC CSARDGWLGGQAGANVLTF . TRBJ2-6 . TRBV20-1
. CASSLFYEQYFGPGTIYF . TRBJ1-3 . TRBV2
TGTGCCAGTAGTTTTAGCCCCAGGGAGAACATTCAGTACTTC CASSFSPRENIQYF . TRBJ2-4 few TRBV19
TGTGCCAGCAGCCAAAGACTGACTGGACTCACCGGGGAGCTGTTTTTT CASSQRLTGLTGELFF . TRBJ2-2 many TRBV3-1
TGTGCCAGCAGCTTAAGCTTAGGAGAGACCCAGTACTTC CASSLSLGETQYF . TRBJ2-5 . TRBV7-6
TGTGCCAGCAGCCCCGGCGCGTTCGGCTACACCTTC CASSPGAFGYTF . TRBJ1-2 many TRBV9
TGCGCCAGCAGCCAAGTCGATAGGCCCGAGCAGTACTTC CASSQVDRPEQYF . TRBJ2-7 . TRBV4-1
TGTGCCAGCAGTAAGAACAATGAGCAGTTCTTC CASSKNNEQFF . TRBJ2-1 many TRBV6-5
TGTGCCAGCACCCGCCGGGGGCTTGATGGGGCCTACGAGCAGTACTTC CASTRRGLDGAYEQYF . TRBJ2-7 many TRBV12-3/TRBV12-4
TGTGCCAGTAGTATAGGACAGTTGAACACTGAAGCTTTCTTT CASSIGQLNTEAFF . TRBJ1-1 once TRBV7-9
TGTGCCAGCAGCGGGGGGACCGCCCCCACAGATACGCAGTATTTT CASSGGTAPTDTQYF . TRBJ2-3 many TRBV11-1
TGTGCCAGTAGAACAGGGGGCGGCAATCAGCCCCAGCATTTT CASRTGGGNQPQHF TRBD1 TRBJ1-5 many TRBV6-2/TRBV6-3
TGTGCCAGCAGCGCACCCGGGACACTTAACTATGGCTACACCTTC CASSAPGTLNYGYTF . TRBJ1-2 many TRBV28
TGTGCCAGCAGCGTAGAGGCAGGGTTGGCCTACGAGCAGTACTTC CASSVEAGLAYEQYF . TRBJ2-7 many TRBV9
TGTGCCAGCAGCTCCCGGACAGGGGAGGATAATTCACCCCTCCACTTT CASSSRTGEDNSPLHF TRBD1 TRBJ1-6 . TRBV11-2
TGTGCCAGCAGTCAGGACAGGGTAGATCAGCCCCAGCATTTT CASSQDRVDQPQHF TRBD1 TRBJ1-5 many TRBV6-6
TGTGTCAGCAGCTTAGGGGCAGGGGCCTTATACGAGCAGTACTTC CVSSLGAGALYEQYF . TRBJ2-7 . TRBV11-3
TGCAGTGCAACCCGACAGGGAAGAGAAAAACTGTTTTTC CSATRQGREKLFF TRBD1 TRBJ1-4 . TRBV20-1
TGTGCCAGCAGCCCCAGAAGGACGCTTTCAAACTATGGCTACACCTTC CASSPRRTLSNYGYTF . TRBJ1-2 many TRBV7-8
TGTGCCAGCAGCCCCCCAGCGGGGGGGGCCGGGGAGCTGCTTTTT CASSPPAGGAGELLF TRBD2 TRBJ2-2 . TRBV7-9
TGTGCCAGCAGTATCCGAGGTGGTGAGCAGTTCTTC CASSIRGGEQFF . TRBJ2-1 many TRBV6-5
TGTGCCAGCAGCTCCAGGGCAGGGAACACCGGGGAGCTGTTTTTT CASSSRAGNTGELFF . TRBJ2-2 . TRBV7-9
TGTGCCAGCAGGCCGTTTGCCGGGACACCGGGACTAGCGGCCCTAATGAGGGATACGCAGTATTTT CASRPFAGTPGLAALMRDTQYF TRBD2 TRBJ2-3 many TRBV5-4
TGTGCCAGCAGCCCACACGACAGGGCCTGGGATTCACCCCTCCACTTT CASSPHDRAWDSPLHF TRBD1 TRBJ1-6 many TRBV9
TGTGCCAGCAGCTTAATTCCCGACGTCTCCTACAATGAGCAGTTCTTC CASSLIPDVSYNEQFF . TRBJ2-1 few TRBV7-2
TGCGCCAGCAGCGAACAGGATAAGCAGTTCTTC CASSEQDKQFF . TRBJ2-1 many TRBV5-1
TGTGCCAGCAGCCAAGATCAAATACAGGGGGCGCGCAACGAGCAGTACTTC CASSQDQIQGARNEQYF TRBD1 TRBJ2-7 many TRBV4-2
TGCGCCAGCAGCCAACCAGGACAGGGTCACAATGAGCAGTTCTTC CASSQPGQGHNEQFF TRBD1 TRBJ2-1 many TRBV4-1
TGTGCCAGCAGCTTAGTAGCGGGAGTGGATACGCAGTATTTT CASSLVAGVDTQYF TRBD2 TRBJ2-3 . TRBV7-9
TGCAGTGCTCAGACAGGGGGCAATGGCTACACCTTC CSAQTGGNGYTF TRBD1 TRBJ1-2 . TRBV29-1
TGTGCCAGCAGCCCACGGGACGGGACTAATGCACCCCTCCACTTT CASSPRDGTNAPLHF . TRBJ1-6 . TRBV11-2
TGTGCCAGCTCACCACCCGGGAGCATTACTGTGGAGCAGTACTTC CASSPPGSITVEQYF . TRBJ2-7 many TRBV18
TGTGCCAGCAGTTCTGACAGATCCTACGAGCAGTACTTC CASSSDRSYEQYF . TRBJ2-7 many TRBV12-3/TRBV12-4
TGTGCCAGCAGCTTGACGGGGGGGCCGGATACGCAGTATTTT CASSLTGGPDTQYF TRBD2 TRBJ2-3 many TRBV7-2
TGTGCCAGTAGTAAAGAAGGACGGCCCTCCTACGAGCAGTACTTC CASSKEGRPSYEQYF . TRBJ2-7 . TRBV19
TGTGCCATCAGTGAAGGCGGGGACGTCGTTGGTGGCACCATATATTTT CAISEGGDVVGGTIYF . TRBJ1-3 . TRBV10-3
TGTGCCAGCAGTTACTCCAGGACTAGCGGGCACAATGAGCAGTTCTTC CASSYSRTSGHNEQFF TRBD2 TRBJ2-1 many TRBV6-5
TGTGCCAGCAGATCACAGGGGATCAGCAATCAGCCCCAGCATTTT CASRSQGISNQPQHF TRBD1 TRBJ1-5 many TRBV2
TGTGCCACCAGCAGAGATGGGAACATGGGGGCTGAAGCTTTCTTT CATSRDGNMGAEAFF . TRBJ1-1 many TRBV15